This is a list of T cell receptor beta chains from one sample in a study of cytomegalovirus exposure and HLA in healthy donors. TCRdb's table, derived via immunoSEQ multiplex PCR, lists solely in-frame clones and lacks some. The sample has more than 150,000 clones, about 86% seen once. Material for sequencing was PBMCs. The receptor set was obtained from a woman younger than 35 in good health and CMV-seropositive. CDR3s include the opening cysteine and the closing phenylalanine or tryptophan. A D gene is named only where the DNA matches it firmly. Size values are once, few and many counts, or a class for expanded clones, and some rows have none.

size: few
D: -
V: TRBV5-1
J: TRBJ2-1
CDR3: CASSPVTAGYNEQFF
DNA: TGCGCCAGCAGCCCCGTTACAGCGGGCTACAATGAGCAGTTCTTC

size: once
D: -
V: TRBV5-1
J: TRBJ2-5
CDR3: CASSLKILETQYF
DNA: TGCGCCAGCAGCTTGAAAATATTAGAGACCCAGTACTTC

size: -
D: TRBD2
V: TRBV7-8
J: TRBJ2-2
CDR3: CASSLVGGGTGELFF
DNA: TGTGCCAGCAGCTTAGTTGGCGGGGGCACCGGGGAGCTGTTTTTT

size: -
D: -
V: TRBV10-3
J: TRBJ1-6
CDR3: CAISEPPPGTPLHF
DNA: TGTGCCATCAGTGAGCCACCCCCGGGGACACCCCTCCACTTT

size: -
D: -
V: TRBV5-4
J: TRBJ2-3
CDR3: CASSPPPLGPDTQYF
DNA: TGTGCCAGCAGCCCCCCCCCATTGGGGCCAGATACGCAGTATTTT

size: -
D: TRBD2
V: TRBV6-1
J: TRBJ2-1
CDR3: CASSAETSVYNEQFF
DNA: TGTGCCAGCAGTGCTGAGACTAGCGTCTACAATGAGCAGTTCTTC

size: -
D: TRBD1
V: TRBV7-6
J: TRBJ2-7
CDR3: CASSLVTGAHEQYF
DNA: TGTGCCAGCAGCTTAGTTACAGGGGCCCACGAGCAGTACTTC

size: -
D: TRBD2
V: TRBV5-4
J: TRBJ2-7
CDR3: CASRPSGVSSYEQYF
DNA: TGTGCCAGCAGACCTAGCGGGGTGAGCTCCTACGAGCAGTACTTC

size: -
D: TRBD1
V: TRBV29-1
J: TRBJ2-6
CDR3: CSVPDRGQSGANVLTF
DNA: TGCAGCGTTCCGGACAGGGGACAATCTGGGGCCAACGTCCTGACTTTC

size: -
D: TRBD1
V: TRBV18
J: TRBJ1-1
CDR3: CASSPTGQGNTEAFF
DNA: TGTGCCAGCTCACCTACCGGACAGGGTAACACTGAAGCTTTCTTT

size: -
D: TRBD1
V: TRBV4-2
J: TRBJ1-2
CDR3: CASSQGRTGYGYTF
DNA: TGTGCCAGCAGCCAAGGGAGGACAGGGTATGGCTACACCTTC

size: -
D: -
V: TRBV11-3
J: TRBJ2-3
CDR3: CASSLGHSTDTQYF
DNA: TGTGCCAGCAGCTTAGGACATAGCACAGATACGCAGTATTTT

size: -
D: -
V: TRBV4-1
J: TRBJ2-5
CDR3: CASSQETVQETQYF
DNA: TGCGCCAGCAGCCAAGAAACAGTTCAAGAGACCCAGTACTTC

size: -
D: TRBD1
V: TRBV7-2
J: TRBJ2-1
CDR3: CASSVWGTGYNEQFF
DNA: TGTGCCAGCAGCGTATGGGGGACAGGGTACAATGAGCAGTTCTTC

size: -
D: TRBD1
V: TRBV19
J: TRBJ1-5
CDR3: CASSIGETGLGSNQPQHF
DNA: TGTGCCAGTAGTATTGGGGAGACAGGGCTTGGTAGCAATCAGCCCCAGCATTTT

size: -
D: -
V: TRBV27
J: TRBJ1-6
CDR3: CASSLDRFNSPLHF
DNA: TGTGCCAGCAGTTTAGACAGGTTTAATTCACCCCTCCACTTT

size: -
D: TRBD1
V: TRBV27
J: TRBJ1-1
CDR3: CASSRGPGQGFTEAFF
DNA: TGTGCCAGCAGTCGCGGGCCGGGACAGGGGTTTACTGAAGCTTTCTTT

size: -
D: TRBD2
V: TRBV7-2
J: TRBJ2-7
CDR3: CASSFGTSGGVPYEQYF
DNA: TGTGCCAGCAGCTTCGGGACTAGCGGGGGGGTTCCCTACGAGCAGTACTTC

size: -
D: -
V: TRBV7-9
J: TRBJ2-3
CDR3: CASSFGTASTDTQYF
DNA: TGTGCCAGCTCGTTTGGGACTGCTTCTACAGATACGCAGTATTTT

size: -
D: TRBD1
V: TRBV5-6
J: TRBJ1-2
CDR3: CASSFRALTGGADGYTF
DNA: TGTGCCAGCTCTTTCAGGGCCCTGACAGGGGGCGCGGATGGCTACACCTTC

size: -
D: TRBD1
V: TRBV5-8
J: TRBJ2-5
CDR3: CASRGTVLETQYF
DNA: TGTGCCAGCAGGGGGACAGTTTTGGAGACCCAGTACTTC

size: -
D: TRBD2
V: TRBV2
J: TRBJ2-1
CDR3: CASSPHASGGKREQFF
DNA: TGTGCCAGCAGTCCCCACGCTAGCGGGGGGAAGCGCGAGCAGTTCTTC

size: -
D: -
V: TRBV5-4
J: TRBJ2-1
CDR3: CASSLFGGNRGQFF
DNA: TGTGCCAGCAGCTTGTTCGGAGGGAACAGGGGGCAGTTCTTC

size: -
D: -
V: TRBV7-2
J: TRBJ1-2
CDR3: CASSRRNRDGYTF
DNA: TGTGCCAGCAGTCGACGCAACAGGGATGGCTACACCTTC

size: -
D: TRBD1
V: TRBV29-1
J: TRBJ2-3
CDR3: CSANRGKTDTQYF
DNA: TGCAGCGCCAACAGGGGGAAGACAGATACGCAGTATTTT

size: -
D: -
V: TRBV7-9
J: TRBJ1-1
CDR3: CASKSPGQNTEAFF
DNA: TGTGCCAGCAAAAGTCCGGGTCAGAACACTGAAGCTTTCTTT

size: -
D: -
V: TRBV9
J: TRBJ1-2
CDR3: CASSVDLLRGYTF
DNA: TGTGCCAGCAGCGTAGATCTTCTGCGGGGCTACACCTTC

size: few
D: -
V: TRBV21-1
J: TRBJ1-6
CDR3: CAKPGTTFKAPLHF
DNA: TGTGCCAAACCCGGGACAACCTTCAAGGCACCCCTCCACTTT

size: once
D: -
V: TRBV9
J: TRBJ1-2
CDR3: CASRENGGGYGYTF
DNA: TGTGCCAGCAGAGAAAACGGGGGAGGCTATGGCTACACCTTC

size: -
D: TRBD1
V: TRBV10-2
J: TRBJ2-7
CDR3: CASSERDRGLNEQYF
DNA: TGCGCCAGCAGTGAGCGGGACAGGGGGCTAAACGAGCAGTACTTC

size: -
D: TRBD2
V: TRBV6-1
J: TRBJ2-2
CDR3: CASSDPISGRNTGELFF
DNA: TGTGCCAGCAGTGACCCTATTAGCGGGCGGAACACCGGGGAGCTGTTTTTT

size: -
D: TRBD1
V: TRBV4-2
J: TRBJ2-6
CDR3: CASSQTLRTGLLSGANVLTF
DNA: TGTGCCAGCAGCCAAACCCTCCGGACAGGGTTATTATCTGGGGCCAACGTCCTGACTTTC